This TCR beta chain is drawn from a study of blood T cell repertoires in COVID-19. Assay: immunoSEQ multiplex PCR; the TCRdb copy retains only in-frame clones and omits some. The sample contains 210,000 or so clones, about four fifths of which appear only once. The study assigned cohorts using participant-reported clinical history. CDR3 length: 18 amino acids. Trimming pared 0 bases from V and 0 bases from J, leaving 16 bases between. Per the germline V gene, CDR1 is SGHRS and CDR2 is YFSETQ. This clone was counted once. The genes are TRBV5-1 and TRBJ1-3; maybe TRBD1 (5 bases). This TCR was recovered from a man in his sixties who had recovered from COVID-19. Sequenced sample: PBMCs or T cells enriched from blood (not recorded which). The CDR3 DNA follows: TGCGCCAGCAGCTTGGACCGGGACTCAGCGAGCTCTGGAAACACCATATATTTT. It yields the protein CASSLDRDSASSGNTIYF.